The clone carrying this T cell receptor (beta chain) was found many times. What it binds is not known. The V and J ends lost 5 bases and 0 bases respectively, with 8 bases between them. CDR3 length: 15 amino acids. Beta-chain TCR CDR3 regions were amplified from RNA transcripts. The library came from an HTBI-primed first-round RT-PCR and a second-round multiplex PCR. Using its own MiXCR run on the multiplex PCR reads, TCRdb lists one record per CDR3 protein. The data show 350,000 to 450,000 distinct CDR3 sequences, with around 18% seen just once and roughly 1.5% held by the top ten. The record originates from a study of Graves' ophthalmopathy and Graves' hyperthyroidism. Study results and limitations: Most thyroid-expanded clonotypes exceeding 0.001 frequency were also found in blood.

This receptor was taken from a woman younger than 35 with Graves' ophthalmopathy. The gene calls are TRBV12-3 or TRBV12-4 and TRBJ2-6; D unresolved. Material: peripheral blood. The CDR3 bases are TGTGCCAGCAGTAAAACAGTCTCTGGGGCCAACGTCCTGACTTTC. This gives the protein CASSKTVSGANVLTF.